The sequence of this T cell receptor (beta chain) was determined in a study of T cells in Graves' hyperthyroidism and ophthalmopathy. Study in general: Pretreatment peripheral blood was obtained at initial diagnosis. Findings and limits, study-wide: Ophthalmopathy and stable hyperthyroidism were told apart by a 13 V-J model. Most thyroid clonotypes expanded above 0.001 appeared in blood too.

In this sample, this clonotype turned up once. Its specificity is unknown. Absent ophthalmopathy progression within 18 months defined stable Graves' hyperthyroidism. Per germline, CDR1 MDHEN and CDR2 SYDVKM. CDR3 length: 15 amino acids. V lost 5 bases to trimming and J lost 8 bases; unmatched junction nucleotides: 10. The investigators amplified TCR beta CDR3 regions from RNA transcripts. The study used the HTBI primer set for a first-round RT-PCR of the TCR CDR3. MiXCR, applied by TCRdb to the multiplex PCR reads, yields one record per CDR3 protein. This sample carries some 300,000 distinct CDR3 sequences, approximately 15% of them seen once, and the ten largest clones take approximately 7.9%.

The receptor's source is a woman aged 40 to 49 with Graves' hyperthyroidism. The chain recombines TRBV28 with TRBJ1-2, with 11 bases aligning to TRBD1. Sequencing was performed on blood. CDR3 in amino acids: CASSPGQGAPGGYTF. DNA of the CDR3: TGTGCCAGCAGTCCAGGACAGGGGGCGCCGGGCGGCTACACCTTC.